This T cell receptor beta chain was sequenced for a study of T cells in Graves' hyperthyroidism and ophthalmopathy. CDR3 length equals 14 residues. Per germline, CDR1 MNHNS and CDR2 SASEGT. Unmatched junction bases numbered 8, after V lost 11 bases and J lost 1 base. The source material, RNA transcripts, was used to amplify TCR beta CDR3 regions. In the first-round RT-PCR of the TCR CDR3, the HTBI primer set was used. TCRdb reprocessed the multiplex PCR reads via MiXCR and lists one record per CDR3 protein. This sample has 600,000 to 750,000 distinct CDR3 sequences; 15% to 20% occur once, and the top ten carry roughly 15%. In this sample, this clonotype turned up a few times. Reasons for excluding patients were uncontrolled infection, other autoimmune disease, pregnancy or lactation. From 10 ml of fresh peripheral blood, PBMCs were isolated.

This sequence originates from a middle-aged man with Graves' hyperthyroidism. J is TRBJ2-7 and V is TRBV6-1, with 10 bases lining up with TRBD1. The sequencing input was blood. CDR3 loop: CAGARTGGSYEQYF. In DNA form, the CDR3 reads TGTGCCGGAGCGAGGACAGGGGGGTCCTACGAGCAGTACTTC.